Detailed here is one T cell receptor (beta chain). These data originate in a study of blood T cell repertoires in COVID-19. Across the study: There were acute and convalescent COVID-19 samples, and they came from the United States, Italy and Spain. PBMCs, B-cell-depleted T cells, or T cells were the source of the cDNA or gDNA that made up the material.

Study processing details: Using reference gene primer amplification, nucleated cell counts were estimated. Here immunoSEQ multiplex PCR was the method, and the copy in TCRdb shows in-frame clones only, minus some. The V and J calls and clone size come from that table; D and trimming were worked out from the DNA. Altogether 300,000 to 450,000 clones are present, roughly 90% being singletons, with the ten largest covering approximately 3%. Seattle enrolled patients during active infection and tracked them longitudinally. Germline assignment: CDR1 SGHNT and CDR2 YYREEE (reference sequence). The germline V and J ends were trimmed by 3 bases and 3 bases, with 16 bases remaining between them. The CDR3 loop spans 16 amino acids.

The sample was peripheral blood. The chain links TRBV5-4 to TRBJ2-1; D may be TRBD2 (6 bases). This clonotype was sampled from a woman aged 30 to 39 with COVID-19, enrolled during active disease. This CDR3 reads CASSSKEGKSYNEQFF. The CDR3 DNA follows: TGTGCCAGCAGCTCGAAGGAGGGTAAGAGCTACAATGAGCAGTTCTTC.